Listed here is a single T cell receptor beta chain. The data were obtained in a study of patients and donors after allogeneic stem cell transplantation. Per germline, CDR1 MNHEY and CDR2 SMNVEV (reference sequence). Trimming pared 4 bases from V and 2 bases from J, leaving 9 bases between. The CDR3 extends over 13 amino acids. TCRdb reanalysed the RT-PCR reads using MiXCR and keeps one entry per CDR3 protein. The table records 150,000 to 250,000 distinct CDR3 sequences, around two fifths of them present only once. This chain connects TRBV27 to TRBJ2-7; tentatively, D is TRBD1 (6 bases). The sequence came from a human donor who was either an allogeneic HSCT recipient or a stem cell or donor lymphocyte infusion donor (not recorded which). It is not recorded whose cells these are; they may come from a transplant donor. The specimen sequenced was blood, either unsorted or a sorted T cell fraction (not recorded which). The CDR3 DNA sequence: TGTGCCAGCAGTTGGGACATTACCTACGAGCAGTACTTC. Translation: CASSWDITYEQYF.